This T cell receptor beta chain was retrieved from a study of CD8 T cells in ankylosing spondylitis. This clonotype appeared many times. Its antigen is still unknown. MiXCR, run by TCRdb on the 5' RACE reads, gives a single entry per CDR3 protein. The data hold approximately 45,000 distinct CDR3 sequences, with 11% observed a single time. Germline CDR1 is MNHEY and CDR2 is SMNVEV (reference sequence). This CDR3 contains 11 residues. V lost 6 bases to trimming and J lost 4 bases, with 6 bases between them. Study-level points and caveats: A motif in TCR beta, a set of about eight highly homologous variants, appeared characteristic of ankylosing spondylitis blood.

This receptor was taken from a male donor with ankylosing spondylitis or in good health (not recorded which). What was sequenced was blood, either unsorted or a sorted T cell fraction (not recorded which). The chain has TRBV27 and TRBJ1-1; D gene unclear. DNA for the CDR3: TGTGCCAGCAGCCAAATCACTGAAGCTTTCTTT. It encodes CASSQITEAFF.